This TCR beta chain was observed in a study of cytomegalovirus exposure and HLA in healthy donors (dated by TCRdb to 2016 to 2017). Context from the whole study: A later analysis indicated that the roughly 130 validation repertoires were generated on the platform also employed for the 666 repertoires of the first cohort. The study aimed to test whether signatures of past pathogen exposure could be identified by cataloging public T cell receptors. A separate validation cohort of approximately 130 different subjects was used in addition to the 666-subject first cohort. The study combined high-throughput TCR immunosequencing, statistical association of individual TCRs with disease status, and machine learning to predict cytomegalovirus infection status.

Beyond this particular receptor, the publication reports: A few of the identified cytomegalovirus-associated TCR beta chains were confirmed in vitro to be specific for cytomegalovirus antigens. A later analysis found that TCRs clustered in the first cohort also tended to co-occur in the approximately 120 validation repertoires, with more than 90% of cluster scores above 0. In both the original and validation cohorts, the classifier was reported to diagnose cytomegalovirus status with high specificity and sensitivity. The validation cohort had no HLA typing available for a later analysis, so co-occurrence within that cohort was assessed over all 120 or so repertoires. The authors suggested that the approach could potentially be generalized to other disease states and immunological phenotypes. Most TCR sequences were observed very rarely across donors, whereas some public TCRs were present in many individuals. The study listed approximately 150 TCR beta chains as associated with cytomegalovirus.

Library method: the immunoSEQ multiplex PCR assay. For the original study's pipeline: A statistical classification framework was built to diagnose cytomegalovirus status from the catalog of TCR beta chain sequences. What TCRdb holds here is the immuneACCESS table cut down to in-frame rearrangements. Part of the clones is not present; checked against another copy, under half of the missing clones reflect an unresolved V gene, and the others are unexplained. Clone size and the V and J calls come from that table; the DNA yielded D and trimming. Present in this sample are approximately 210,000 clones, 86% of which were seen just once. The ten largest clones add up to 1.4% to 1.5% of the sample. This clone was picked up one time. This receptor's antigen is unknown. No much larger clone exists at a distance of one base, and base qualities are not known. The donors belonged to the validation cohort of about 120 subjects, which was separate from the roughly 700-subject first cohort.

This TCR was sampled from a woman aged 18-35 years in good health and CMV-seronegative. Sequenced input: PBMCs.

The DNA reads as follows: TGTGCCAGCAGTTTATTGGGAGCAAGAGCTTTCTTT. It translates as CASSLLGARAFF. The chain is encoded by TRBV27 joined to TRBJ1-1, with the D gene uncertain. Reading the germline V gene (reference sequence) gives CDR1 MNHEY and CDR2 SMNVEV. The CDR3 runs 12 residues from the cysteine to the phenylalanine. CDR3 DNA only is kept here, 36 bases in frame from base 1. The junction carries 10 bases between V and J, which are trimmed by 1 base and 10 bases respectively.